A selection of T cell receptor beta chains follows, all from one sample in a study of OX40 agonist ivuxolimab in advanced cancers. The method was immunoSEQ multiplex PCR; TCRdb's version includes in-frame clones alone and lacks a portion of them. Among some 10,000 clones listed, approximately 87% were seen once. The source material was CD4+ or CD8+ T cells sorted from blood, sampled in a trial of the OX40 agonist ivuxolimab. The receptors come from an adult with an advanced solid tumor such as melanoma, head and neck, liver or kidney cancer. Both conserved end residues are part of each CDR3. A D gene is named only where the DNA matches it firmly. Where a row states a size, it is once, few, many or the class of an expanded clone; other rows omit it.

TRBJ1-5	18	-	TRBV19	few	CASRPLDTFNLGDQPQHF	TGTGCCAGTCGGCCCTTGGACACATTCAACCTAGGGGATCAGCCCCAGCATTTT
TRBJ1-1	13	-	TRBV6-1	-	CASSEWGPTEAFF	TGTGCCAGCAGTGAATGGGGGCCGACTGAAGCTTTCTTT
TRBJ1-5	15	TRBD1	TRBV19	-	CASSTWTGGNQPQHF	TGTGCCAGTAGTACTTGGACAGGGGGCAATCAGCCCCAGCATTTT
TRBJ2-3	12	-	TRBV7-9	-	CASSLGTDTQYF	TGTGCCAGCAGCCTGGGCACAGATACGCAGTATTTT
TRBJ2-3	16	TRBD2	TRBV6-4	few	CASSDDGGGSTDTQYF	TGTGCCAGCAGTGACGACGGGGGGGGAAGCACAGATACGCAGTATTTT
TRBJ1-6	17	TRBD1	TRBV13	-	CASSRYLMGQSNSPLHF	TGTGCCAGCAGTCGCTACCTAATGGGACAGTCAAATTCACCCCTCCACTTT
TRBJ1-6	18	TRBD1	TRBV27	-	CASSLDGQGAAYNSPLHF	TGTGCCAGCAGTCTCGACGGACAGGGGGCCGCCTATAATTCACCCCTCCACTTT
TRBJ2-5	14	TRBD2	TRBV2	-	CASSEAGGIETQYF	TGTGCCAGCAGTGAAGCGGGGGGGATTGAGACCCAGTACTTC
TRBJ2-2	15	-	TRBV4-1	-	CASSQDPGMVGELFF	TGCGCCAGCAGCCAAGATCCAGGGATGGTCGGGGAGCTGTTTTTT
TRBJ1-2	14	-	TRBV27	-	CASSLWAGYYGYTF	TGTGCCAGCAGTTTATGGGCAGGGTACTATGGCTACACCTTC
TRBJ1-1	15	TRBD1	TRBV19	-	CASRDSGTGVTEAFF	TGTGCCAGTAGGGACTCTGGGACAGGGGTCACTGAAGCTTTCTTT
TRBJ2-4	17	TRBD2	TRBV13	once	CASSSGTSGGAGNIQYF	TGTGCCAGCAGCTCAGGGACTAGCGGGGGGGCTGGAAACATTCAGTACTTC
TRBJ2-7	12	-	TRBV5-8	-	CASSLTRWEQYF	TGTGCCAGCAGCTTGACTAGATGGGAGCAGTACTTC
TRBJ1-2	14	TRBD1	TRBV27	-	CASSLRGDSQWNTF	TGTGCCAGCAGTTTAAGAGGGGACAGCCAATGGAACACCTTC
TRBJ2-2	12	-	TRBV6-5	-	CASSQNTGELFF	TGTGCCAGCAGTCAGAACACCGGGGAGCTGTTTTTT
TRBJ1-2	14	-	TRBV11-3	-	CASSDRDGNYGYTF	TGTGCCAGCAGCGACCGGGACGGAAACTATGGCTACACCTTC
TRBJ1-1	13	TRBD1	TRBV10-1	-	CASRGTGATEAFF	TGCGCCAGCAGAGGGACAGGGGCCACTGAAGCTTTCTTT
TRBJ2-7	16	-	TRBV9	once	CASSQGRGTTPYEQYF	TGTGCCAGCAGCCAGGGCCGTGGGACGACTCCCTACGAGCAGTACTTC
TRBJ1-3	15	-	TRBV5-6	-	CASSLEGRAGNTIYF	TGTGCCAGCAGCTTGGAGGGTAGGGCTGGAAACACCATATATTTT
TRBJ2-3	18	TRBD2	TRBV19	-	CASSLSPTSGGAPDTQYF	TGTGCCAGTAGTCTATCCCCGACTAGCGGGGGGGCCCCAGATACGCAGTATTTT
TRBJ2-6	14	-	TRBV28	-	CASSWISGANVLTF	TGTGCCAGCAGCTGGATCTCTGGGGCCAACGTCCTGACTTTC
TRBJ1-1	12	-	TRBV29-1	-	CSVDTGYTEAFF	TGCAGCGTTGACACCGGGTACACTGAAGCTTTCTTT
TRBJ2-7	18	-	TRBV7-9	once	CASSPHTPRPTSSYEQYF	TGTGCCAGCAGCCCGCACACGCCGAGGCCGACGAGCTCCTACGAGCAGTACTTC
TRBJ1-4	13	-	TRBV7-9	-	CASRPATNEKLFF	TGTGCCAGCCGGCCGGCAACTAATGAAAAACTGTTTTTT
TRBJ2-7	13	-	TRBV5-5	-	CASSFGGDYEQYF	TGTGCCAGCAGCTTTGGCGGAGACTACGAGCAGTACTTC
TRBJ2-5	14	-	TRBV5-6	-	CASSWMTEGETQYF	TGTGCCAGCAGCTGGATGACAGAAGGAGAGACCCAGTACTTC
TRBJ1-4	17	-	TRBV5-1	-	CASSFGLQELTNEKLFF	TGCGCCAGCAGCTTTGGTTTGCAGGAACTAACTAATGAAAAACTGTTTTTT
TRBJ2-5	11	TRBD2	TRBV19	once	CASSIPGGQYF	TGTGCCAGTAGTATTCCGGGGGGCCAGTACTTC
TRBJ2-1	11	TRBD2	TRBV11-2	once	CASSSGRVQFF	TGTGCCAGCAGCTCCGGGAGGGTCCAGTTCTTC
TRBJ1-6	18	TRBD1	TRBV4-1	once	CASSQSVGQGSYNSPLHF	TGCGCCAGCAGCCAATCAGTGGGACAGGGGTCCTATAATTCACCCCTCCACTTT
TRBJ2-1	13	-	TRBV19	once	CATSDSPYNEQFF	TGTGCCACCTCGGACTCCCCTTACAATGAGCAGTTCTTC
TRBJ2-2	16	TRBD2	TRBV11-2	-	CASSSGLAGNTGELFF	TGTGCCAGCAGCTCCGGACTAGCGGGAAACACCGGGGAGCTGTTTTTT
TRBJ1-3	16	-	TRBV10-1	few	CASSESLSSSGNTIYF	TGCGCCAGCAGTGAGTCGCTGTCTTCCTCTGGAAACACCATATATTTT
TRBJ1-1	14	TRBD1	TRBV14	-	CASSQGTVNTEAFF	TGTGCCAGCAGCCAGGGGACAGTGAACACTGAAGCTTTCTTT
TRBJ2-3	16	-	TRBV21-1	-	CASSKDPGTAGDTQYF	TGTGCCAGCAGCAAGGACCCTGGGACCGCGGGGGATACGCAGTATTTT
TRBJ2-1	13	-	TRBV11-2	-	CASSLALEFEQFF	TGTGCCAGCAGCTTAGCCTTAGAGTTTGAGCAGTTCTTC
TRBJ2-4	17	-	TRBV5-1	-	CASSRGVGVSAKNIQYF	TGCGCCAGCAGTCGCGGAGTTGGTGTTTCGGCCAAAAACATTCAGTACTTC
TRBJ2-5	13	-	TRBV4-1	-	CASSQIVFQGQYF	TGCGCCAGCAGCCAAATAGTGTTCCAGGGCCAGTACTTC
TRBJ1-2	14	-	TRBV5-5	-	CASNPDGGGYGYTF	TGTGCCAGCAACCCGGACGGAGGAGGCTATGGCTACACCTTC
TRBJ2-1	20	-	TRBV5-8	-	CASSSQTTVPISSSYNEQFF	TGTGCCAGCAGCTCCCAGACGACAGTACCAATCAGCAGCTCCTACAATGAGCAGTTCTTC
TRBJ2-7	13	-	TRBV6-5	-	CASSPYAGYEQYF	TGTGCCAGCAGTCCCTATGCGGGCTACGAGCAGTACTTC
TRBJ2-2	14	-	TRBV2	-	CAREDSSNTGELFF	TGTGCCAGGGAGGACAGTTCGAACACCGGGGAGCTGTTTTTT